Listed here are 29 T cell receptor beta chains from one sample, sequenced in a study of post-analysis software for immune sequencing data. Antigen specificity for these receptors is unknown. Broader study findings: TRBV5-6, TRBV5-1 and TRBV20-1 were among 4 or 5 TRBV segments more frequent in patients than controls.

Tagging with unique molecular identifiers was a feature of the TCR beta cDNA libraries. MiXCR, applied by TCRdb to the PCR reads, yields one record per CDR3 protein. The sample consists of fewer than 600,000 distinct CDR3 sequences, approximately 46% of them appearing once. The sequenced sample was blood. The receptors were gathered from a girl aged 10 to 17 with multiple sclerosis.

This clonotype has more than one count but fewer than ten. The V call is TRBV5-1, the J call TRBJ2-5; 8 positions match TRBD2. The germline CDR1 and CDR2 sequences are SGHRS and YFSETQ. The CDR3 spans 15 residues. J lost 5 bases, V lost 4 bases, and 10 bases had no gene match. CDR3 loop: CASSLNGLAGETQYF. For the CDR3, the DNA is TGCGCCAGCAGCCTAAACGGACTAGCAGGGGAGACCCAGTACTTC. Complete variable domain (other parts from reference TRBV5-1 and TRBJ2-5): KAGVTQTPRYLIKTRGQQVTLSCSPISGHRSVSWYQQTPGQGLQFLFEYFSETQRNKGNFPGRFSGRQFSNSRSEMNVSTLELGDSALYLCASSLNGLAGETQYFGPGTRLLVL.

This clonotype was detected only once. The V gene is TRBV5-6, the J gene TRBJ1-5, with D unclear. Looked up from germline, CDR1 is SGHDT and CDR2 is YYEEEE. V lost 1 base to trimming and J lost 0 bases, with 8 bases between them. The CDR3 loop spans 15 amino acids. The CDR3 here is CASSLSPNSNQPQHF. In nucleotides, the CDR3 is TGTGCCAGCAGCTTGAGTCCTAATAGCAATCAGCCCCAGCATTTT.

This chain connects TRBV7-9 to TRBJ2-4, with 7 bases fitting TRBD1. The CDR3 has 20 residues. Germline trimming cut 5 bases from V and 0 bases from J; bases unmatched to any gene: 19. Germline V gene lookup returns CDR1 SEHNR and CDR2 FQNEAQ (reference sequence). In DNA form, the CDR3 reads TGTGCCAGCAGCCCGCACTTTGGGACAGCTCCCATCCTAGCCAAAAACATTCAGTACTTC. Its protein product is CASSPHFGTAPILAKNIQYF.

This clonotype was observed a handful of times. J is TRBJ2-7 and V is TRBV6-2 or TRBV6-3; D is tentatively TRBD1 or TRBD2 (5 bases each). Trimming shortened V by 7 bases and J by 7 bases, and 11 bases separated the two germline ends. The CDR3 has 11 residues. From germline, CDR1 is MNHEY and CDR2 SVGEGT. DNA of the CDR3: TGTGCCAGCAAAAGAGGGGAAGAGCAGTACTTC. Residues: CASKRGEEQYF.

This chain's CDR3 is CSVVVLAGGLPSYEQYF. CDR3 coding DNA: TGCAGCGTTGTCGTACTAGCGGGAGGACTTCCCTCCTACGAGCAGTACTTC. The rearrangement joins TRBV29-1 to TRBJ2-7; the match to TRBD2 covers 12 bases. Trimming took 4 bases from V and 0 from J; bases not matched to a gene: 10. The CDR3 covers 17 residues. Germline CDR1 SQVTM, CDR2 ANQGSEA.

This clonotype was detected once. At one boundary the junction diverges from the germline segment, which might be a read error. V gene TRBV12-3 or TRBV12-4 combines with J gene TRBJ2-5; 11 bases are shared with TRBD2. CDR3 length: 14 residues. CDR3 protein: CAGRTSGSQETQYF. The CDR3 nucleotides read TGTGCCGGCAGAACTAGCGGGAGCCAAGAGACCCAGTACTTC.

CDR3 loop: CASSPSGPWMNTEAFF. The CDR3 DNA is TGTGCCAGCAGCCCCTCGGGACCTTGGATGAACACTGAAGCTTTCTTT. The gene calls are TRBV7-9 and TRBJ1-1, with D possibly matching TRBD1 (5 bases). The V gene's germline CDR1 is SEHNR and CDR2 FQNEAQ (reference sequence). This CDR3 comprises 16 residues. Trimming shortened V by 5 bases and J by 0 bases, and 16 bases separated the two germline ends.

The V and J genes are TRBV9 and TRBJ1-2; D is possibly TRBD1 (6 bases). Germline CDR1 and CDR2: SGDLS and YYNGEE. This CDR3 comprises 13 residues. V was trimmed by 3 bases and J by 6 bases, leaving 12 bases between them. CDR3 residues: CASSEDSRHGYTF. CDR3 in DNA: TGTGCCAGCAGCGAGGACAGTCGGCATGGCTACACCTTC.

In DNA form, the CDR3 reads TGTGCCAGCAGTTTCTACGGGAGGACAGCACGGGGTAGCACAGATACGCAGTATTTT. Amino acids: CASSFYGRTARGSTDTQYF. V gene TRBV12-3 or TRBV12-4 combines with J gene TRBJ2-3; D is possibly TRBD2 (7 bases). The CDR3 covers 19 residues. Trimming left V 3 bases short and J 0 bases short, with 22 bases between.

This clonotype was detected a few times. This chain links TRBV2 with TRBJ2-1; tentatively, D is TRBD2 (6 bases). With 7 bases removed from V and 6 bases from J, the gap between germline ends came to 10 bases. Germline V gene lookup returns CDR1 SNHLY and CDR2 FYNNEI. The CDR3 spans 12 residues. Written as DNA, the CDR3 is TGTGCCAGCACCGGGACTGGCAATGAGCAGTTCTTC. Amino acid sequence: CASTGTGNEQFF. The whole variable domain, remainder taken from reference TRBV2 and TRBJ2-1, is EPEVTQTPSHQVTQMGQEVILRCVPISNHLYFYWYRQILGQKVEFLVSFYNNEISEKSEIFDDQFSVERPDGSNFTLKIRSTKLEDSAMYFCASTGTGNEQFFGPGTRLTVL.

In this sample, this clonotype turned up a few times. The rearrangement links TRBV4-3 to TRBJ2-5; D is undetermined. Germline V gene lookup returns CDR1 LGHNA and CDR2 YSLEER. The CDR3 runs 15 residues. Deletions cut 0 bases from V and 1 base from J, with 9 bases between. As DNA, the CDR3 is TGCGCCAGCAGCCAAGATTTTAGGCCCCAAGAGACCCAGTACTTC. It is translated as CASSQDFRPQETQYF.

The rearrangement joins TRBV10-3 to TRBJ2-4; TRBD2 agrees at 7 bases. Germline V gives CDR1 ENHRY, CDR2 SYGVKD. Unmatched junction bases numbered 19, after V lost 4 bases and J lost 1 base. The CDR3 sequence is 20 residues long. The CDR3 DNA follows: TGTGCCATCAGTGGAAAAGCGGGATGGTCCCCTGGAGTGGCCAAAAACATTCAGTACTTC. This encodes CAISGKAGWSPGVAKNIQYF.

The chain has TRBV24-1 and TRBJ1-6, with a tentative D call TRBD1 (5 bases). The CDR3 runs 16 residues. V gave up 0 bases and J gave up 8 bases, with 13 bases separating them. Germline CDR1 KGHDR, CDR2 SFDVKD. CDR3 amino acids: CATSDLGAATDSPLHF. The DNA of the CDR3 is TGTGCCACCAGTGATTTGGGGGCGGCGACGGATTCACCCCTCCACTTT.

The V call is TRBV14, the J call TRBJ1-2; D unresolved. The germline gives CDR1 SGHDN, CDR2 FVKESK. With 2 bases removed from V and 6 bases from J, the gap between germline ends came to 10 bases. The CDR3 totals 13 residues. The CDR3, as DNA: TGTGCCAGCAGCCAACAGCCCATACATGGCTACACCTTC. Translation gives CASSQQPIHGYTF.

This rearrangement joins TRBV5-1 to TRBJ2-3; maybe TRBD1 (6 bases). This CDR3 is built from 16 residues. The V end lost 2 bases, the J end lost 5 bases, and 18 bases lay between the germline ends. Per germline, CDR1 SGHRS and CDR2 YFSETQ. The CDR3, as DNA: TGCGCCAGCAGCTTCGAGGACGCAGGGGCGGGAGATACGCAGTATTTT. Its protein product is CASSFEDAGAGDTQYF. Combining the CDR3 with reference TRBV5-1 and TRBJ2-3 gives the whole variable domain KAGVTQTPRYLIKTRGQQVTLSCSPISGHRSVSWYQQTPGQGLQFLFEYFSETQRNKGNFPGRFSGRQFSNSRSEMNVSTLELGDSALYLCASSFEDAGAGDTQYFGPGTRLTVL.

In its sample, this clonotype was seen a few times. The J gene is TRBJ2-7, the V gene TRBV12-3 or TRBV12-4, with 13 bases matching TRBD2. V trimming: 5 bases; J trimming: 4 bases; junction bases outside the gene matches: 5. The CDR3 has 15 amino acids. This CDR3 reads CASSRTTSGGYEQYF. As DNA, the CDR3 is TGTGCCAGCAGTAGGACGACTAGCGGGGGGTACGAGCAGTACTTC.

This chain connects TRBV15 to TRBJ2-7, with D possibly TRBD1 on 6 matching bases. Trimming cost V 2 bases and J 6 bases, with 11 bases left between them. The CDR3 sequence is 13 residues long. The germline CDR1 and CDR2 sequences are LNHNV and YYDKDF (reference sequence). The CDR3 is CATSRQGSREQYF. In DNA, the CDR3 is TGTGCCACCAGCAGACAGGGGAGCCGCGAGCAGTACTTC.

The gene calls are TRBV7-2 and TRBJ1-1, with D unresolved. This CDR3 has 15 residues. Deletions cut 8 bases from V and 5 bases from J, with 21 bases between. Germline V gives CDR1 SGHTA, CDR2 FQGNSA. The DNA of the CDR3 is TGTGCCAGCCTCCCCGTTGGACCGGGTTGGACTGAAGCTTTCTTT. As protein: CASLPVGPGWTEAFF.

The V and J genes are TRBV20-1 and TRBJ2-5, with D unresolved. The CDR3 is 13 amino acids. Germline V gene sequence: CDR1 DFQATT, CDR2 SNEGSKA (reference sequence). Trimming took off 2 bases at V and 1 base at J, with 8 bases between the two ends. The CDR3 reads CSARNSLQETQYF. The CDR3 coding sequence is TGCAGTGCTAGAAACAGCCTCCAAGAGACCCAGTACTTC.

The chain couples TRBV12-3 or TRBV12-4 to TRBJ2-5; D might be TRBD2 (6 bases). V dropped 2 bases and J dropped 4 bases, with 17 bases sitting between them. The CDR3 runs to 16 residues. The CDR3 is CASSLSSGRRAETQYF. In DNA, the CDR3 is TGTGCCAGCAGTTTAAGTAGCGGTCGAAGGGCAGAGACCCAGTACTTC.

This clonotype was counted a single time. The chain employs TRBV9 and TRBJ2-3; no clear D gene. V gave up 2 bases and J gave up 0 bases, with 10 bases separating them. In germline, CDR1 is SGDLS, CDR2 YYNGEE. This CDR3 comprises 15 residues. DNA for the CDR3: TGTGCCAGCAGCGTCACAGCTCTCAGCACAGATACGCAGTATTTT. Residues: CASSVTALSTDTQYF.

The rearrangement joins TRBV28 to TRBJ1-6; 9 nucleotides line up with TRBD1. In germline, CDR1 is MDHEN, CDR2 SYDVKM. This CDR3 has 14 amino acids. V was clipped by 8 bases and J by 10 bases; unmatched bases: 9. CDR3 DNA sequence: TGTGCCAGCTTCCGGGACAGGGATAGCTCACCCCTCCACTTT. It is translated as CASFRDRDSSPLHF.

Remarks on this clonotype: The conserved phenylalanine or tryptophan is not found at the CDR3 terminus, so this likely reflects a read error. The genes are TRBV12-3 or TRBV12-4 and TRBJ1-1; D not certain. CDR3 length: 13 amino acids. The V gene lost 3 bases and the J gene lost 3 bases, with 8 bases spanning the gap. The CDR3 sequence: CASSFGLDTEAFC. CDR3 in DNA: TGTGCCAGCAGTTTTGGGTTGGACACTGAAGCTTTCTGT.

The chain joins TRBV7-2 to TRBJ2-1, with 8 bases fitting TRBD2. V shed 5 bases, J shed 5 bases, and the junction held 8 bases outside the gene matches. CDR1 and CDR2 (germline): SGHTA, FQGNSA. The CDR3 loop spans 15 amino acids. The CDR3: CASSPGGAANNEQFF. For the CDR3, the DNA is TGTGCCAGCAGCCCCGGGGGGGCGGCGAACAATGAGCAGTTCTTC. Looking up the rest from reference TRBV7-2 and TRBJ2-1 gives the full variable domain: GAGVSQSPSNKVTEKGKDVELRCDPISGHTALYWYRQSLGQGLEFLIYFQGNSAPDKSGLPSDRFSAERTGGSVSTLTIQRTQQEDSAVYLCASSPGGAANNEQFFGPGTRLTVL.

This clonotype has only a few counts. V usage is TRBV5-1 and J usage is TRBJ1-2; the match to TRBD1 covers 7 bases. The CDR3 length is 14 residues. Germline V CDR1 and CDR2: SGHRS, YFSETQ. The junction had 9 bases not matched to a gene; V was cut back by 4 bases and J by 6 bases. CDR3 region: CASSPTGTVDGYTF. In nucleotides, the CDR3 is TGCGCCAGCAGCCCTACCGGGACAGTGGATGGCTACACCTTC. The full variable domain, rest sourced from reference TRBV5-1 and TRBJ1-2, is KAGVTQTPRYLIKTRGQQVTLSCSPISGHRSVSWYQQTPGQGLQFLFEYFSETQRNKGNFPGRFSGRQFSNSRSEMNVSTLELGDSALYLCASSPTGTVDGYTFGSGTRLTVV.

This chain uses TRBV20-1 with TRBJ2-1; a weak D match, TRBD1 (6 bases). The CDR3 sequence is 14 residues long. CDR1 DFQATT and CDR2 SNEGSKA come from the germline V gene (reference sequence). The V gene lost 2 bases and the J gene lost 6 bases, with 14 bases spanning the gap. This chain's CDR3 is CSARNWTVCNEQFF. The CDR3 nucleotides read TGCAGTGCTAGAAATTGGACAGTCTGCAATGAGCAGTTCTTC.

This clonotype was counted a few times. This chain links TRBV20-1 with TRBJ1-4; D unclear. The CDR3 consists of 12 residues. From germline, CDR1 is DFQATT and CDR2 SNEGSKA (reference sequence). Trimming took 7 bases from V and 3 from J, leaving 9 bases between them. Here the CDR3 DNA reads TGCAGTGGCAGTCGGGCTAATGAAAAACTGTTTTTT. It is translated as CSGSRANEKLFF.

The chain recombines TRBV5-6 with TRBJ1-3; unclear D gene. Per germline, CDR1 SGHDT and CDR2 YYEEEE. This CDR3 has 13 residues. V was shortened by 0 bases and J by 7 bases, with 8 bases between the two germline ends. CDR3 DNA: TGTGCCAGCAGCTTGGCCAGTTGGAACACCATATATTTT. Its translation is CASSLASWNTIYF.

For the CDR3, the DNA is TGTGCCAGCAGCTTAGATCTTGAGACAGGGGGTTTCAATGAGCAGTTCTTC. It encodes CASSLDLETGGFNEQFF. This chain uses TRBV11-2 with TRBJ2-1; TRBD1 matches 9 bases. The V gene's germline CDR1 is SGHAT and CDR2 FQNNGV. CDR3 length: 17 residues. J lost 6 bases, V lost 0 bases, and 9 bases had no gene match. The full variable domain, with the rest looked up from reference TRBV11-2 and TRBJ2-1, is EAGVAQSPRYKIIEKRQSVAFWCNPISGHATLYWYQQILGQGPKLLIQFQNNGVVDDSQLPKDRFSAERLKGVDSTLKIQPAKLEDSAVYLCASSLDLETGGFNEQFFGPGTRLTVL.